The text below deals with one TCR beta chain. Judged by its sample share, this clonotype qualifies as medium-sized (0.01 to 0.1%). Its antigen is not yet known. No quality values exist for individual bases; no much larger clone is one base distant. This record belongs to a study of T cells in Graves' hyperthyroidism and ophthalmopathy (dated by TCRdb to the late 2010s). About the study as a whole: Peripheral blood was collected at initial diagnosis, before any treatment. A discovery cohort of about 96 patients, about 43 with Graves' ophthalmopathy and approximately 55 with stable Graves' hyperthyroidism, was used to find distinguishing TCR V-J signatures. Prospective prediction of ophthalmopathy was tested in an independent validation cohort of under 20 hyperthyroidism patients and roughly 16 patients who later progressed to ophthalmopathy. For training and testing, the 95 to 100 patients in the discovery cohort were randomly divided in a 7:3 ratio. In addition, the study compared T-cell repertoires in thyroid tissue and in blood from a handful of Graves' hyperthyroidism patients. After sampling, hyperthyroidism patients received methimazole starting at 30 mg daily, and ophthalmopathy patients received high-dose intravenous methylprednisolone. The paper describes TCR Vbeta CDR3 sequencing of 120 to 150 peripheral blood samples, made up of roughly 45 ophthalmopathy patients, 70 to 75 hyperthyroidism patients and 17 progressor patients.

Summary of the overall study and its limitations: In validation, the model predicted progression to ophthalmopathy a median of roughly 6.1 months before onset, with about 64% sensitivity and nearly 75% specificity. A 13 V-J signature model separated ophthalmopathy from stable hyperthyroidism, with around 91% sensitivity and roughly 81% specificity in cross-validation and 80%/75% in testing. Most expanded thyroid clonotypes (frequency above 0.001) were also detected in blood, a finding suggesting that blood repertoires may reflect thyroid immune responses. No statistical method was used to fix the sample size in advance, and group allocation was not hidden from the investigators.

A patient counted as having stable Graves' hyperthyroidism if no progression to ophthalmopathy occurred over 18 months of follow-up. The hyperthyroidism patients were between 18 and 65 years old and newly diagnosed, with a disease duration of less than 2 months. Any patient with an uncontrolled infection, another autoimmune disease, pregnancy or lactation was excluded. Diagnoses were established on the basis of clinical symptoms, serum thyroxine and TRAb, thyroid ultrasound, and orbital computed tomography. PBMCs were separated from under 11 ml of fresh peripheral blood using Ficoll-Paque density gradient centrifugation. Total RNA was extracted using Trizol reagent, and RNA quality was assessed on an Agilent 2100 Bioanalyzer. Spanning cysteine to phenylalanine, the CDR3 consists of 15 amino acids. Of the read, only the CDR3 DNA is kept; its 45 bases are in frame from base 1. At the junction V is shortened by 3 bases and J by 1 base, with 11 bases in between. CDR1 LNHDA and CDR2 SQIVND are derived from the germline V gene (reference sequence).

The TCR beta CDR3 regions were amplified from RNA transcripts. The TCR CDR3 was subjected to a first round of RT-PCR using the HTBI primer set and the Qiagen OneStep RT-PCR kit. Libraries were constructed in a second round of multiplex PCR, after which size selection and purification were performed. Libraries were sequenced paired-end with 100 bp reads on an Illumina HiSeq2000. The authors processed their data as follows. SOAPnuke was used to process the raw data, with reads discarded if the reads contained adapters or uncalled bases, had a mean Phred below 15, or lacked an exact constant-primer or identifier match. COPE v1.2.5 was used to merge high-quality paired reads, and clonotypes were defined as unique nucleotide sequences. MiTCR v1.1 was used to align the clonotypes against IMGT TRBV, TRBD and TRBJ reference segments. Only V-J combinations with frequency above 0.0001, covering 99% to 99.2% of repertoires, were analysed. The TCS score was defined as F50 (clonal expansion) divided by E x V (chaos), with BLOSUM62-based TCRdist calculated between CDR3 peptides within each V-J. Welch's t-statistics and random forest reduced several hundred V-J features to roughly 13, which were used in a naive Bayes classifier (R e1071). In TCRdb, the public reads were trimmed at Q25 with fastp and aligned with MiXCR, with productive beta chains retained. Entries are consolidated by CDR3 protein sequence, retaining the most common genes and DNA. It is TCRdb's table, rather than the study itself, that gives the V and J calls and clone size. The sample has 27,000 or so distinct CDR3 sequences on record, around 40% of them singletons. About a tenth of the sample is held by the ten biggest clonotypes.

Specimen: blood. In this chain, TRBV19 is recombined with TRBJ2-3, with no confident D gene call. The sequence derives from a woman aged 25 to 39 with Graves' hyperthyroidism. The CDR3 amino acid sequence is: CASSIMVARTDTQYF. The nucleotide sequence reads TGTGCCAGTAGTATTATGGTGGCGCGCACAGATACGCAGTATTTT.